Sequencing of this T cell receptor beta chain was carried out in a study of shared clonotypes between healthy human individuals. General study findings and limits: For sorted subsets, rarefaction showed incomplete sequencing despite large depth. Represented diversity (both genetic and exposure-history) was limited by the small number of donors.

The run depth of the assay was deep. Clones were read by immunoSEQ multiplex PCR, and TCRdb kept only the in-frame ones, dropping some. The top ten hold approximately 1.7% of the sample, which has about 2.1 million clones, about 92% seen once. The naive CD8 fraction comprised CD45RO-negative cells positively selected for CCR7 and excluded terminally differentiated effector memory CD45RA+ cells. Nashville, Tennessee was home to all donors, each a Caucasian adult. This clone was seen just once. Its antigen is still unknown. The material sequenced was naive CD8+ T cells from PBMCs. This receptor was taken from a man between 18 and 29 years old in good health. Some clones in this sample may be carry-over from other donors' samples.

The CDR3 DNA is TGTGCCACCAGCGGCGACAGAACCCTCGGGACCGGGGAGCTGTTTTTT. It specifies CATSGDRTLGTGELFF. This rearrangement joins TRBV15 to TRBJ2-2; D perhaps matches TRBD1 (5 bases). CDR3 length: 16 residues. The germline gives CDR1 LNHNV, CDR2 YYDKDF (reference sequence). V was clipped by 5 bases and J by 5 bases, with 18 bases between them.